This record covers a single T cell receptor (beta chain). No antigen is known for it. The data derive from a study of OX40 agonist ivuxolimab in advanced cancers. About the research overall: The study gave patients intravenous ivuxolimab at 0.01 to 10 mg/kg every 2 weeks. Study results and caveats: Low normalized T-cell clonal expansion was additionally recorded for some nonresponders. Some of the lowest clonal expansion was seen in partial responders at 0.1-3.0 mg/kg.

Using immunoSEQ multiplex PCR, the repertoire was profiled, and TCRdb retains in-frame clones only, with some absent. The repertoire holds about 110,000 clones, with about nine tenths as singletons. Trimming took 9 bases from V and 4 from J, leaving 19 bases between them. The CDR3 length is 14 residues. Germline V lookup: CDR1 LNHDA, CDR2 SQIVND (reference sequence). Any history of autoimmune disease or systemic immunosuppression disqualified patients. Here the sequenced sample was CD4+ or CD8+ T cells sorted from blood, taken in a trial of the OX40 agonist ivuxolimab. This sequence was found in an adult with an advanced solid tumor such as melanoma, head and neck, liver or kidney cancer. The chain uses TRBV19 and TRBJ2-7, with a tentative D call TRBD2 (8 bases). CDR3 in DNA: TGTGCCAGCAGCCGGGAGGGCAGGGGGTACGAGCAGTACTTC. It yields the protein CASSREGRGYEQYF.